Each of the 13 T cell receptor beta chains below was sequenced from the same sample in a study of identical twins. One entry per CDR3 protein results from TCRdb running MiXCR on the 5' RACE reads. This repertoire shows under 300,000 distinct CDR3 sequences, 10% to 15% found once; its top ten account for 4% to 5%. These same records also appear under a second study, on yellow fever vaccine responses in identical twins.

The sequencing input was memory (CD45RO+) T cells sorted from blood. These receptors all stem from a woman in her late teens or twenties in good health.

The genes are TRBV6-1 and TRBJ2-2, with D possibly being TRBD1 (5 bases). V was clipped by 5 bases and J by 6 bases, with 13 bases between them. The CDR3 is 14 amino acids. CDR1 is MNHNS, CDR2 SASEGT, per germline. CDR3 DNA sequence: TGTGCCAGCAGTAAGCTAAGGGGTCCCGGGGAGCTGTTTTTT. Its protein is CASSKLRGPGELFF.

This clonotype has only a few counts. The gene calls are TRBV7-9 and TRBJ2-3; D is uncertain. V lost 7 bases and J lost 0, with 11 bases in between. CDR3 length equals 14 residues. The germline CDR1 and CDR2 sequences are SEHNR and FQNEAQ (reference sequence). CDR3 nucleotides: TGTGCCAGCAACCCCGTACAGAGCACAGATACGCAGTATTTT. This translates into CASNPVQSTDTQYF.

CDR3: CASSPLTENQPQHF. CDR3 in DNA: TGTGCCAGCTCACCGTTGACGGAGAATCAGCCCCAGCATTTT. The V call is TRBV18, the J call TRBJ1-5; no clear D. V was trimmed by 3 bases and J by 4 bases, leaving 10 bases between them. The CDR3 is 14 residues long. CDR1 and CDR2 from the germline V gene are KGHSH and LQKENI. The full variable domain, with the rest looked up from reference TRBV18 and TRBJ1-5, is NAGVMQNPRHLVRRRGQEARLRCSPMKGHSHVYWYRQLPEEGLKFMVYLQKENIIDESGMPKERFSAEFPKEGPSILRIQQVVRGDSAAYFCASSPLTENQPQHFGDGTRLSIL.

In its sample, this clonotype was seen once. The chain links TRBV7-9 to TRBJ2-4; 8 bases line up with TRBD1. Germline assignment: CDR1 SEHNR and CDR2 FQNEAQ (reference sequence). The CDR3 sequence is 15 residues long. The junction had 3 bases not matched to a gene; V was cut back by 5 bases and J by 0 bases. The CDR3 DNA follows: TGTGCCAGCAGCACGACAGGGGTAGCCAAAAACATTCAGTACTTC. It codes for CASSTTGVAKNIQYF.

The genes are TRBV5-5 and TRBJ2-3, with D unclear. CDR1 is SGHKS and CDR2 is YYEKEE in the germline V gene (reference sequence). The CDR3 is 14 residues long. V was shortened by 0 bases and J by 0 bases, with 5 bases between the two germline ends. CDR3 in DNA: TGTGCCAGCAGCTTGGCCCCCAGCACAGATACGCAGTATTTT. Protein sequence: CASSLAPSTDTQYF.

The chain has TRBV5-1 and TRBJ1-1; D may be TRBD1 (6 bases). Germline V gene data show CDR1 as SGHRS and CDR2 as YFSETQ. Trimming removed 4 bases at V and 1 base at J, with 11 bases between. The CDR3 runs 14 residues. The CDR3 loop reads CASSRGTQNTEAFF. For the CDR3, the DNA is TGCGCCAGCAGCCGCGGGACACAGAACACTGAAGCTTTCTTT.

As regards this clonotype: Its ends do not fully match the called genes, so a read error is possible. This chain connects TRBV12-3 or TRBV12-4 to TRBJ1-1; D is unclear. The CDR3 is made up of 14 amino acids. CDR3 protein: CASIPVTRNAEAFF. The CDR3 region has the DNA TGTGCCAGCATCCCGGTGACCCGGAACGCTGAAGCTTTCTTT.

The chain recombines TRBV20-1 with TRBJ2-5, with D uncertain. The germline V gene encodes CDR1 DFQATT and CDR2 SNEGSKA (reference sequence). Trimming pared 3 bases from V and 5 bases from J, leaving 13 bases between. CDR3 length: 13 residues. CDR3 amino acids: CSASDRSEETQYF. Here the CDR3 DNA reads TGCAGTGCTAGTGATAGGAGTGAGGAGACCCAGTACTTC.

This clonotype was counted ten times or more. CDR3 DNA: TGCAGTGCTCTTGGACGGAATGAAAAACTGTTTTTT. Its translation: CSALGRNEKLFF. The rearrangement joins TRBV20-1 to TRBJ1-4, with D unclear. The CDR3 runs to 12 residues. CDR1 and CDR2 (germline): DFQATT, SNEGSKA (reference sequence). Trimming stripped 5 bases from V and 5 bases from J, with 9 bases between.

This clonotype turned up a few times. The gene calls are TRBV9 and TRBJ1-2; D is perhaps TRBD1 (5 bases). Germline CDR1 is SGDLS and CDR2 is YYNGEE. This CDR3 is built from 14 residues. Between the trimmed V and J ends, which lost 3 bases and 7 bases, there was a span of 16 bases. CDR3 protein: CASSGTPFRPGYTF. The CDR3 nucleotides read TGTGCCAGCAGCGGGACACCATTTCGACCTGGCTACACCTTC. The variable domain in full, with the rest retrieved from reference TRBV9 and TRBJ1-2, is DSGVTQTPKHLITATGQRVTLRCSPRSGDLSVYWYQQSLDQGLQFLIQYYNGEERAKGNILERFSAQQFPDLHSELNLSSLELGDSALYFCASSGTPFRPGYTFGSGTRLTVV.

This clonotype came up a few times. The chain couples TRBV4-3 to TRBJ2-7, with 8 bases that match TRBD1. The CDR3 has 14 amino acids. Germline CDR1 reads LGHNA; CDR2 reads YSLEER. Trimming removed 0 bases from V and 9 bases from J; junction bases left unmatched: 7. CDR3 sequence: CASSQERTGWLQYF. The CDR3 region has the DNA TGCGCCAGCAGCCAAGAACGGACAGGGTGGCTGCAGTACTTC.

The chain carries TRBV28 and TRBJ1-2; D ambiguous. The V and J ends lost 4 bases and 4 bases respectively, with 19 bases between them. Germline CDR1 MDHEN, CDR2 SYDVKM. CDR3 size: 16 residues. The CDR3 coding sequence is TGTGCCAGCAGTTATATAGTTCCAACCCGGGGCTATGGCTACACCTTC. Its protein is CASSYIVPTRGYGYTF.

There are a few counts of this clonotype. The rearrangement links TRBV6-2 or TRBV6-3 to TRBJ2-3; 13 positions agree with TRBD2. The CDR3 runs to 18 residues. The J segment lost 0 bases and the V segment lost 7 bases, leaving 10 bases of the junction unmatched. The germline V gene has CDR1 MNHEY and CDR2 SVGEGT. The CDR3 DNA is TGTGCCAGCACGGGGACTAGCGGGACTAGAATAAGCACAGATACGCAGTATTTT. It specifies CASTGTSGTRISTDTQYF.